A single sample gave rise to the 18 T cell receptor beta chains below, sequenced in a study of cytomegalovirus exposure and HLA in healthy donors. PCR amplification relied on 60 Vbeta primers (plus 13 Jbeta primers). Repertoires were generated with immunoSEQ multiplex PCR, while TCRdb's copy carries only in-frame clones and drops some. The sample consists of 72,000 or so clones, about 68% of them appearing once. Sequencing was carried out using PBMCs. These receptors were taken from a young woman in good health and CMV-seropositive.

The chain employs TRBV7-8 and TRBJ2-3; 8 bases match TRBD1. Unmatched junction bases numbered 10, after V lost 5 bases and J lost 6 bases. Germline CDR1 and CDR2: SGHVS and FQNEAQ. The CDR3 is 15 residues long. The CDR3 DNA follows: TGTGCCAGCAGCCCTGGACAGGGTGGAACGGATACGCAGTATTTT. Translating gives CASSPGQGGTDTQYF.

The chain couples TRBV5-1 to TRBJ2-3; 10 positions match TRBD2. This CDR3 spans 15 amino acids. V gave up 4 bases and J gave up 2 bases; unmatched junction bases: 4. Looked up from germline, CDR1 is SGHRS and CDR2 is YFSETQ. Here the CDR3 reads CASSTGTSDTDTQYF. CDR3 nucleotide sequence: TGCGCCAGCAGCACAGGGACTAGCGACACAGATACGCAGTATTTT.

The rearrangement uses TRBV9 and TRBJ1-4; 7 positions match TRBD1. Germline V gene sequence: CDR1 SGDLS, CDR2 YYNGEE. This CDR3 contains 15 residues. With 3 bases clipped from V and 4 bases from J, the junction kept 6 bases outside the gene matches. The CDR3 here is CASSERTGVNEKLFF. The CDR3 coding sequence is TGTGCCAGCAGCGAGCGGACAGGCGTTAATGAAAAACTGTTTTTT. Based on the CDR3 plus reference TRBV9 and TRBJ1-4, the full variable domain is DSGVTQTPKHLITATGQRVTLRCSPRSGDLSVYWYQQSLDQGLQFLIQYYNGEERAKGNILERFSAQQFPDLHSELNLSSLELGDSALYFCASSERTGVNEKLFFGSGTQLSVL.

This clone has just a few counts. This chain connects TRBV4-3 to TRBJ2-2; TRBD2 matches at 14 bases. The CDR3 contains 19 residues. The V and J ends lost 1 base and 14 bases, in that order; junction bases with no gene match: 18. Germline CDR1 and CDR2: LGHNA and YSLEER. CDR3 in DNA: TGCGCCAGCAGCCAAGTGTGGGGGGCTGGCGGGACTAGCGGGAGAAATCTGTTTTTT. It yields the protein CASSQVWGAGGTSGRNLFF.

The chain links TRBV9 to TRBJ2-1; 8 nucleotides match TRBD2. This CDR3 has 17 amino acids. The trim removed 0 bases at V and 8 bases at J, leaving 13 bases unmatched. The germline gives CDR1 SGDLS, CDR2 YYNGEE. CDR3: CASSVGLLAGLGDEQFF. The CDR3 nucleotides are TGTGCCAGCAGCGTAGGCCTCCTAGCGGGCTTGGGGGATGAGCAGTTCTTC.

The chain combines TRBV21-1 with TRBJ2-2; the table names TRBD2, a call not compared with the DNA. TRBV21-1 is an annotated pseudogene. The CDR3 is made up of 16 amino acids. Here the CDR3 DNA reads TGTGCCAGCAGCAAACAGCGGGAGGACCCCACCGGGGAGCTGTTTTTT. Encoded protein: CASSKQREDPTGELFF.

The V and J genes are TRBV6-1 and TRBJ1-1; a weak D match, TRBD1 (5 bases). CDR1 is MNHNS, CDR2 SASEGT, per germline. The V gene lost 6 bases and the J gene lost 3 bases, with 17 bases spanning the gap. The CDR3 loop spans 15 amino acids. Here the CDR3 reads CASRTLSTVYTEAFF. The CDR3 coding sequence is TGTGCCAGCAGAACCCTATCGACAGTATACACTGAAGCTTTCTTT.

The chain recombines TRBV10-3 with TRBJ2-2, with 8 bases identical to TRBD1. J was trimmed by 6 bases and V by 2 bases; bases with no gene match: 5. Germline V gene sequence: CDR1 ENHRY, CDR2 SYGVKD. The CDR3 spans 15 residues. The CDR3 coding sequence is TGTGCCATCAGTGAGGGACAGGGAGGATCCGGGGAGCTGTTTTTT. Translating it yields CAISEGQGGSGELFF.

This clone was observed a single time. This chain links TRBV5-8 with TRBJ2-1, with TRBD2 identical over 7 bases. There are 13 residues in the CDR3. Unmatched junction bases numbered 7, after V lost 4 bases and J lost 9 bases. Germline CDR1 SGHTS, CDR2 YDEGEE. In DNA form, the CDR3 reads TGTGCCAGCAGCCACCGGACTAGGGGTGAGCAGTTCTTC. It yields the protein CASSHRTRGEQFF.

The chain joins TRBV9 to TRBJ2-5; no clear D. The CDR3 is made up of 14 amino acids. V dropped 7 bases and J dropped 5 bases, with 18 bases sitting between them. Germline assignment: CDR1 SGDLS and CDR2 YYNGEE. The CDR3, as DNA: TGTGCCAGCGCTACTTCATCCCCCTCCGAGACCCAGTACTTC. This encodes CASATSSPSETQYF.

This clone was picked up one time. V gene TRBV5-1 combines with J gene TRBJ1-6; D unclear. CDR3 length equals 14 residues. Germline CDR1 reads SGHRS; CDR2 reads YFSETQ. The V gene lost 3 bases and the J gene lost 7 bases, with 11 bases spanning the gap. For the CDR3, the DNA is TGCGCCAGCAGCTCGAGTCTTACGAATTCACCCCTCCACTTT. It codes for CASSSSLTNSPLHF. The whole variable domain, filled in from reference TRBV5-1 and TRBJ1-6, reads KAGVTQTPRYLIKTRGQQVTLSCSPISGHRSVSWYQQTPGQGLQFLFEYFSETQRNKGNFPGRFSGRQFSNSRSEMNVSTLELGDSALYLCASSSSLTNSPLHFGNGTRLTVT.

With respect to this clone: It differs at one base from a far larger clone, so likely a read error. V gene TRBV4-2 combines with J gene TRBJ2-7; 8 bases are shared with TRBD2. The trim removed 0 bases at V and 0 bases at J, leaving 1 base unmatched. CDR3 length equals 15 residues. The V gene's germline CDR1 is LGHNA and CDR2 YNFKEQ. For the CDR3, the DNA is TGTGCCAGCAGCCAAGAGAGCGGGAGCTCCTACGAGCAGTACTTC. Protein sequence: CASSQESGSSYEQYF.

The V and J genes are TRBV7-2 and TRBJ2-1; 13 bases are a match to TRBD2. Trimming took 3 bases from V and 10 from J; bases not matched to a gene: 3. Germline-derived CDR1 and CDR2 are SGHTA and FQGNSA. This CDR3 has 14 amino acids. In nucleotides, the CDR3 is TGTGCCAGCAGCTTCGGACTAGCGGGAGAGGAGCAGTTCTTC. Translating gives CASSFGLAGEEQFF. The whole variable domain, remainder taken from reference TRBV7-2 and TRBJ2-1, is GAGVSQSPSNKVTEKGKDVELRCDPISGHTALYWYRQSLGQGLEFLIYFQGNSAPDKSGLPSDRFSAERTGGSVSTLTIQRTQQEDSAVYLCASSFGLAGEEQFFGPGTRLTVL.

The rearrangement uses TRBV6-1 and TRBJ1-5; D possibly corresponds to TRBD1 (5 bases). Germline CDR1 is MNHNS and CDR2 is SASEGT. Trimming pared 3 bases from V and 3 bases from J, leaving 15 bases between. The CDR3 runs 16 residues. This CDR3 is CASSDHSAGLNQPQHF. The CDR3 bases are TGTGCCAGCAGTGACCACTCGGCAGGGCTCAATCAGCCCCAGCATTTT.

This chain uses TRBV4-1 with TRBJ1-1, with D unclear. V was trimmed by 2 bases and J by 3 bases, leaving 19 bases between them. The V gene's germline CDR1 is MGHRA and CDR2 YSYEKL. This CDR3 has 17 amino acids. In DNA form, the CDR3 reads TGCGCCAGCAGCCAAAGTTTTGGGAGGTCGGGTGACACTGAAGCTTTCTTT. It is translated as CASSQSFGRSGDTEAFF.

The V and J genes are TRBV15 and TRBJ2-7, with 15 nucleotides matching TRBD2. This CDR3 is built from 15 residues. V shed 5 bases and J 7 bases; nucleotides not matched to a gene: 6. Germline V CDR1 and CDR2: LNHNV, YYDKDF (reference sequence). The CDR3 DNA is TGTGCCACCAGCCCACCGGGACTAGCGGGAGGAGAGCAGTACTTC. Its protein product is CATSPPGLAGGEQYF.

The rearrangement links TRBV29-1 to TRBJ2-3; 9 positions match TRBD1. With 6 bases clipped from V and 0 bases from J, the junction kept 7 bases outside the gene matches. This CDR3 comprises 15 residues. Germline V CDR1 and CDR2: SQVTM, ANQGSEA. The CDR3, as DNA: TGCAGCGTCATCGGGACAGGGAGGAGCACAGATACGCAGTATTTT. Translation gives CSVIGTGRSTDTQYF.

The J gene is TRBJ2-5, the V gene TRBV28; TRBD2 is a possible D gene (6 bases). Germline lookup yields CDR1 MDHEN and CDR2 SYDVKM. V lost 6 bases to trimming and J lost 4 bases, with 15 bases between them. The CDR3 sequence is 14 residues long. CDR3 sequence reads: CASSWYRRGETQYF. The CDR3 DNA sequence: TGTGCCAGCAGCTGGTACCGGAGGGGAGAGACCCAGTACTTC.